The next 9 T cell receptor beta chains were all read from a single sample in a study of T cell responses to AZD1222 COVID-19 vaccine. Sequencing used immunoSEQ multiplex PCR; TCRdb keeps in-frame clones, though not all of them. The data contain more than 110,000 clones, approximately 92% of them singletons. The sequencing here drew on peripheral blood, taken on day 0 of AZD1222 vaccination. The source of these receptors is an adult in good health.

This chain uses TRBV6-4 with TRBJ1-2, with 8 bases fitting TRBD1. The germline gives CDR1 MRHNA, CDR2 SNTAGT. The CDR3 extends over 15 amino acids. J lost 2 bases, V lost 0 bases, and 2 bases had no gene match. As DNA, the CDR3 is TGTGCCAGCAGTGACTCGAGGACAGGGAACTATGGCTACACCTTC. Its translation is CASSDSRTGNYGYTF.

The chain couples TRBV19 to TRBJ1-5; D is uncertain. This CDR3 has 13 residues. The V gene lost 6 bases and the J gene lost 3 bases, with 9 bases spanning the gap. The V gene's germline CDR1 is LNHDA and CDR2 SQIVND (reference sequence). This CDR3 is CASSPIANQPQHF. As DNA, the CDR3 is TGTGCCAGTAGCCCAATAGCCAATCAGCCCCAGCATTTT.

Only a few counts were recorded for this clone. This chain links TRBV4-1 with TRBJ1-2, with D perhaps matching TRBD1 (6 bases). The CDR3 has 14 residues. Trimming left V 4 bases short and J 5 bases short, with 14 bases between. Per germline, CDR1 MGHRA and CDR2 YSYEKL. CDR3: CASSRETGLYGYTF. For the CDR3, the DNA is TGCGCCAGCAGCCGAGAGACAGGACTTTATGGCTACACCTTC.

The rearrangement links TRBV11-2 to TRBJ1-2; D is undetermined. With 5 bases removed from V and 6 bases from J, the gap between germline ends came to 19 bases. The germline V gene encodes CDR1 SGHAT and CDR2 FQNNGV. The CDR3 spans 15 residues. The DNA for the CDR3 is TGTGCCAGCAGCCCCTCACTCTCGTTGGTGGATGGCTACACCTTC. Translated, it gives CASSPSLSLVDGYTF.

The chain recombines TRBV18 with TRBJ2-5; D perhaps matches TRBD2 (5 bases). Germline V gene lookup returns CDR1 KGHSH and CDR2 LQKENI. Trimming cost V 3 bases and J 5 bases, with 25 bases left between them. The length of the CDR3 is 18 residues. CDR3 in amino acids: CASSPGAMAQNFYETQYF. In DNA form, the CDR3 reads TGTGCCAGCTCACCGGGAGCTATGGCCCAGAACTTTTATGAGACCCAGTACTTC.

V gene TRBV7-9 combines with J gene TRBJ1-5; D unclear. This CDR3 is built from 17 residues. Germline CDR1 is SEHNR and CDR2 is FQNEAQ (reference sequence). The V end was cut by 0 bases, the J end by 5 bases, with 17 bases between. Here the CDR3 reads CASSLARLVGRYQPQHF. The CDR3, as DNA: TGTGCCAGCAGCTTAGCTCGGCTTGTAGGGCGGTATCAGCCCCAGCATTTT.

This chain uses TRBV3-1 (or the pseudogene TRBV3-2) with TRBJ2-1, with a tentative D call TRBD2 (6 bases). This CDR3 is 15 amino acids long. Trimming left V 3 bases short and J 7 bases short, with 16 bases between. Germline assignment: CDR1 LGHDT and CDR2 YNNKEL (reference sequence). CDR3 DNA sequence: TGTGCCAGCAGCCATAGACTCAGGAGGGGTAATGAGCAGTTCTTC. It yields the protein CASSHRLRRGNEQFF.

The gene calls are TRBV19 and TRBJ2-1; the match to TRBD2 covers 7 bases. J was trimmed by 2 bases and V by 3 bases; bases with no gene match: 4. The CDR3 runs to 15 residues. CDR1 and CDR2 (germline): LNHDA, SQIVND (reference sequence). The CDR3 DNA follows: TGTGCCAGTAGTATCGGCGGGAGCCCCTACAATGAGCAGTTCTTC. It translates to CASSIGGSPYNEQFF.

This clone was detected once. The rearrangement uses TRBV27 and TRBJ2-7; D gene uncertain. With 6 bases removed from V and 2 bases from J, the gap between germline ends came to 11 bases. The length of the CDR3 is 13 residues. Germline CDR1 and CDR2: MNHEY and SMNVEV (reference sequence). CDR3 bases: TGTGCCAGCAGACCCCGGAGTGCCTACGAGCAGTACTTC. Residues: CASRPRSAYEQYF.